Below are 16 T cell receptor beta chains sequenced from a single sample in a study of blood T cells in healthy people across ages (dated by TCRdb to between 2014 and 2017). The library was made by 5' RACE. These reads were obtained on an Illumina HiSeq 2500. A second roughly 6 to 11 cycle PCR used a sample-barcoded 5' primer and a J-beta primer mix. TCRdb reanalyzed the raw reads on its own, using fastp at Q25 for trimming and MiXCR for clone calling, and kept in-frame beta chains. Rows are unified per CDR3 protein, each entry keeping the most common DNA and genes. Within this sample are roughly 800,000 distinct CDR3 sequences, with 58% of them counted one time only. Clones ranked in the top ten supply approximately 23% of the sample. Sequencing was done on a sample of blood. The receptors derive from a man aged 25-45 years in good health.

As concerns this clonotype: Because the CDR3's place on the DNA is in doubt, the DNA is left out and the CDR3 is given as listed by TCRdb. The V gene is TRBV2, the J gene TRBJ2-5. The CDR3 totals 15 residues, both ends included. The V gene's germline CDR1 is SNHLY and CDR2 FYNNEI. This CDR3 reads CASSQETQYFETQYF.

This clonotype was counted only a few times. V and J are TRBV11-2 and TRBJ2-1; the match to TRBD2 covers 8 bases. Looked up from germline, CDR1 is SGHAT and CDR2 is FQNNGV. The CDR3 runs 14 residues. V trimming: 5 bases; J trimming: 3 bases; junction bases outside the gene matches: 3. CDR3 amino acids: CASSPRGDYNEQFF. The CDR3 DNA reads TGTGCCAGCAGCCCGCGGGGGGACTACAATGAGCAGTTCTTC.

The chain joins TRBV11-2 to TRBJ2-5; D ambiguous. Matching the DNA end better, TRBJ2-7 makes the J call doubtful. The CDR3 runs 13 residues. Germline CDR1 SGHAT, CDR2 FQNNGV. The CDR3 here is CASTTRATYEQYF. The CDR3 coding sequence is TGTGCCAGCACCACCCGGGCCACCTACGAGCAGTACTTC.

The chain couples TRBV5-6 to TRBJ2-5; TRBD2 aligns across 9 bases. Trimming removed 0 bases from V and 1 base from J; junction bases left unmatched: 7. CDR1 and CDR2 from the germline V gene are SGHDT and YYEEEE. The CDR3 spans 17 residues. As DNA, the CDR3 is TGTGCCAGCAGCTTGGTCGGTAGCGGGGGAGCCCAAGAGACCCAGTACTTC. This sequence encodes CASSLVGSGGAQETQYF.

The chain recombines TRBV2 with TRBJ2-1; D tentatively reads TRBD1 or TRBD2 (5 bases each). The CDR3 loop spans 12 amino acids. The V end was cut by 5 bases, the J end by 9 bases, with 11 bases between. The germline V gene has CDR1 SNHLY and CDR2 FYNNEI. The CDR3 nucleotides are TGTGCCAGCAGTCGAGGGGTGGCTGAGCAGTTCTTC. Translated, it gives CASSRGVAEQFF.

This clonotype has only a few counts. The rearrangement joins TRBV20-1 to TRBJ2-1, with D uncertain. Per germline, CDR1 DFQATT and CDR2 SNEGSKA (reference sequence). V was trimmed by 5 bases and J by 8 bases, leaving 16 bases between them. This CDR3 is 13 amino acids long. The CDR3 region is CSAPPLGYDEQFF. The CDR3 nucleotides read TGCAGTGCTCCCCCCCTAGGGTATGATGAGCAGTTCTTC.

The V call is TRBV9, the J call TRBJ2-3; 8 bases align to TRBD2. The CDR3 is made up of 17 amino acids. Trimming at V came to 0 bases and at J to 6 bases, leaving 12 bases not matched to a gene. Germline values: CDR1 SGDLS, CDR2 YYNGEE. The CDR3 loop is CASSVDVGSQRGDTQYF. CDR3 DNA sequence: TGTGCCAGCAGCGTAGACGTGGGATCCCAGCGGGGGGATACGCAGTATTTT.

The rearrangement links TRBV10-3 to TRBJ1-5; D is unresolved. The CDR3 sequence is 13 residues long. Trimming shortened V by 3 bases and J by 5 bases, and 8 bases separated the two germline ends. Germline V gives CDR1 ENHRY, CDR2 SYGVKD. DNA for the CDR3: TGTGCCATCAGTGACGGGCCCGATCAGCCCCAGCATTTT. Amino acids: CAISDGPDQPQHF.

The chain is built from TRBV20-1 and TRBJ2-1; 11 positions agree with TRBD2. CDR1 is DFQATT and CDR2 is SNEGSKA in the germline V gene (reference sequence). The CDR3 spans 17 residues. Germline trimming cut 1 base from V and 5 bases from J; bases unmatched to any gene: 10. CDR3 coding DNA: TGCAGTGCTAGAGCCAGCCTGACTAGCGGGATAAACAATGAGCAGTTCTTC. This sequence encodes CSARASLTSGINNEQFF.

This chain joins TRBV2 and TRBJ2-1; 8 bases line up with TRBD2. This CDR3 is built from 14 residues. The ends lost 4 bases at V and 6 bases at J; junction bases unmatched: 5. Germline CDR1 and CDR2: SNHLY and FYNNEI. The CDR3 coding sequence is TGTGCCAGCAGTGGCCCCACTAGCGGCAATGAGCAGTTCTTC. Its protein product is CASSGPTSGNEQFF.

The chain is built from TRBV20-1 and TRBJ1-1, with a weak D call TRBD1 (6 bases). V lost 4 bases and J lost 3, with 15 bases in between. The CDR3 spans 14 residues. The V gene's germline CDR1 is DFQATT and CDR2 SNEGSKA (reference sequence). CDR3 DNA: TGCAGTGCTAACCTCCCCCAGGGGCACACTGAAGCTTTCTTT. Translated, it gives CSANLPQGHTEAFF.

The CDR3 nucleotides are TGTGCCAGCTCACCCATTGTGTTGGGAGGGGAGGACACAGATACGCAGTATTTT. Its translation: CASSPIVLGGEDTDTQYF. This sequence joins TRBV18 and TRBJ2-3; 7 positions match TRBD2. V lost 3 bases and J lost 2; bases outside the gene matches: 14. This CDR3 is 18 amino acids long. Germline V gene data show CDR1 as KGHSH and CDR2 as LQKENI.

V gene TRBV28 combines with J gene TRBJ2-5; 10 bases agree with TRBD2. The J segment lost 5 bases and the V segment lost 9 bases, leaving 15 bases of the junction unmatched. The CDR3 has 16 amino acids. Germline CDR1 reads MDHEN; CDR2 reads SYDVKM. As DNA, the CDR3 is TGTGCCAGAGACAGGGCGTCTAGCGGGAGTCTTGAGACCCAGTACTTC. Translating gives CARDRASSGSLETQYF.

The chain uses TRBV6-6 and TRBJ1-1; D may be TRBD1 (6 bases). The CDR3 spans 13 residues. Trimming pared 6 bases from V and 6 bases from J, leaving 14 bases between. Germline V gives CDR1 MNHNY, CDR2 SVGAGI (reference sequence). CDR3 DNA: TGTGCCAGCAGACCTACAGGGAGTGCTGAAGCTTTCTTT. Translating it yields CASRPTGSAEAFF.

This clonotype was found once. The J gene is TRBJ2-7, the V gene TRBV10-3; 8 nucleotides align to TRBD2. Germline CDR1 ENHRY, CDR2 SYGVKD. V gave up 6 bases and J gave up 4 bases; unmatched junction bases: 11. This CDR3 is built from 15 residues. In DNA, the CDR3 is TGTGCCATCAGCTCCGGGGCGGGAGGTCATTACGAGCAGTACTTC. Translation: CAISSGAGGHYEQYF.

The J gene is TRBJ1-5, the V gene TRBV30; D uncertain. Trimming left V 3 bases short and J 4 bases short, with 10 bases between. The CDR3 is 13 residues long. The germline CDR1 and CDR2 sequences are GTSNPN and SVGIG (reference sequence). This CDR3 is CAWSKTGNQPQHF. The DNA of the CDR3 is TGTGCCTGGAGCAAAACGGGAAATCAGCCCCAGCATTTT.